The rows below give T cell receptor beta chains drawn from one sample of a study of blood T cells in healthy people across ages. TCRdb reprocessed the 5' RACE reads with MiXCR, giving one entry per CDR3 protein. The sample holds around 280,000 distinct CDR3 sequences, 25% to 30% seen once. Sequencing was done on a sample of blood. The receptors shown here come from a woman in her 70s in good health. CDR3s include the opening cysteine and the closing phenylalanine or tryptophan. A D gene is named only where the DNA matches it firmly. Part of the rows lack a size; the others show once, few, many or a class for expanded clones.

abundance	v_gene	d_gene	j_gene	CDR3aa	CDR3nt
many	TRBV20-1	NA	TRBJ2-4	CSAGTYGNIQYF	TGCAGTGCCGGGACTTATGGGAACATTCAGTACTTC
few	TRBV7-2	NA	TRBJ2-7	CASSSRDRAYEQYF	TGTGCCAGCAGTTCCAGGGACCGCGCCTACGAGCAGTACTTC
NA	TRBV6-2/TRBV6-3	NA	TRBJ2-3	CAGSFSDTQYF	TGTGCCGGCAGTTTCTCGGATACGCAGTATTTT
few	TRBV28	NA	TRBJ1-4	CASHNVPATNEKLFF	TGTGCCAGCCATAACGTTCCAGCAACTAATGAAAAACTGTTTTTT
NA	TRBV3-1	NA	TRBJ1-2	CASSQLSGYGYTF	TGTGCCAGCAGCCAATTGTCAGGCTATGGCTACACCTTC
NA	TRBV7-9	NA	TRBJ1-1	CASSSMIWGNTEAFF	TGTGCCAGCAGCTCGATGATTTGGGGGAACACTGAAGCTTTCTTT
NA	TRBV11-2	NA	TRBJ2-7	CASSLESGPFYEQYF	TGTGCCAGCAGCTTGGAATCGGGCCCTTTCTACGAGCAGTACTTC
NA	TRBV19	NA	TRBJ2-1	CASMNRASYNEQFF	TGTGCCAGTATGAATAGGGCCTCCTACAATGAGCAGTTCTTC
NA	TRBV20-1	NA	TRBJ2-7	CSASSRASREQYF	TGCAGTGCTAGCTCGCGGGCTTCGAGGGAGCAGTACTTC
many	TRBV9	NA	TRBJ2-2	CASSVVGETGELFF	TGTGCCAGCAGCGTAGTAGGGGAAACCGGGGAGCTGTTTTTT
NA	TRBV28	NA	TRBJ2-7	CASSRGPYEQYF	TGTGCCAGCAGTCGGGGACCCTACGAGCAGTACTTC
NA	TRBV5-1	NA	TRBJ2-5	CVSSLDRRETQYF	TGCGTCAGCAGCTTGGATCGAAGGGAGACCCAGTACTTC
NA	TRBV18	TRBD2	TRBJ2-2	CASSPSGGSSANTGELFF	TGTGCCAGCTCACCTTCGGGAGGGAGTTCAGCGAACACCGGGGAGCTGTTTTTT
few	TRBV3-1	NA	TRBJ2-2	CASSQGSTGELFF	TGTGCCAGCAGCCAGGGGTCGACCGGGGAGCTGTTTTTT
NA	TRBV7-3	NA	TRBJ2-1	CASSFRQGGNNEQFF	TGTGCCAGCAGCTTTAGGCAGGGAGGTAACAATGAGCAGTTCTTC
NA	TRBV5-1	NA	TRBJ1-1	CASSQGRQTYTEAFF	TGCGCCAGCAGCCAGGGGAGGCAGACCTACACTGAAGCTTTCTTT
NA	TRBV4-2	TRBD1	TRBJ1-6	CASSLRTLRDRGEPLHF	TGTGCCAGCAGCCTGCGGACACTCCGGGACAGGGGAGAACCCCTCCACTTT
NA	TRBV24-1	NA	TRBJ2-6	CATSDGDLGANVLTF	TGTGCCACCAGTGATGGAGACCTGGGGGCCAACGTCCTGACTTTC
few	TRBV3-1	TRBD2	TRBJ2-1	CASSPGLAGVYEQFF	TGTGCCAGCAGCCCTGGACTAGCGGGAGTGTATGAGCAGTTCTTC
few	TRBV20-1	NA	TRBJ1-5	CSARTGSNQPQHF	TGCAGTGCTAGAACAGGGAGCAATCAGCCCCAGCATTTT
NA	TRBV29-1	TRBD2	TRBJ2-5	CGVKTSGPETQYF	TGTGGCGTCAAGACTAGCGGGCCAGAGACCCAGTACTTC
many	TRBV11-1	NA	TRBJ2-1	CASSPINYNEQFF	TGTGCCAGCTCACCGATTAATTACAATGAGCAGTTCTTC
NA	TRBV6-5	TRBD2	TRBJ2-1	CASRRGLAETNEQFF	TGTGCCAGCAGACGCGGACTAGCGGAGACCAATGAGCAGTTCTTC
NA	TRBV28	NA	TRBJ1-2	CASRQNSGNYGYTF	TGTGCCAGCAGACAAAATTCGGGTAACTATGGCTACACCTTC
few	TRBV24-1	NA	TRBJ2-1	CATSDFGQSLDNGGSSYNEQFF	TGTGCCACCAGTGATTTCGGACAGTCGCTTGATAATGGGGGTAGCTCCTACAATGAGCAGTTCTTC
few	TRBV12-3/TRBV12-4	NA	TRBJ2-2	CASSPAAGNTGELFF	TGTGCCAGCAGCCCCGCGGCCGGTAACACCGGGGAGCTGTTTTTT
few	TRBV29-1	TRBD2	TRBJ2-5	CSVESGRGETQYF	TGCAGCGTCGAAAGCGGGAGAGGGGAGACCCAGTACTTC
many	TRBV12-3/TRBV12-4	NA	TRBJ2-1	CASSLGSGTSHEQFF	TGTGCCAGCAGTTTAGGTAGCGGAACCTCTCATGAGCAGTTCTTC
NA	TRBV28	NA	TRBJ2-3	CASSPGVGGTDTQYF	TGTGCCAGCAGCCCAGGAGTCGGGGGCACAGATACGCAGTATTTT
NA	TRBV4-3	NA	TRBJ2-4	CASSQGTGARAKNIQYF	TGCGCCAGCAGCCAAGGGACGGGGGCGAGGGCCAAAAACATTCAGTACTTC
NA	TRBV29-1	NA	TRBJ1-6	CSVLQSPTYNSPLHF	TGCAGCGTCTTACAGAGCCCGACCTATAATTCACCCCTCCACTTT
NA	TRBV3-1	TRBD2	TRBJ2-1	CASSQVTSGGSMLF	TGTGCCAGCAGCCAAGTAACTAGCGGGGGGAGCATGCTCTTC
NA	TRBV19	TRBD1	TRBJ1-1	CASSMDRVRTETFF	TGTGCCAGTAGTATGGACAGGGTTCGGACTGAAACTTTCTTT
few	TRBV4-1	TRBD2	TRBJ2-1	CASSQASGSSYNEQFF	TGCGCCAGCAGCCAAGCTAGCGGGAGTTCCTACAATGAGCAGTTCTTC
NA	TRBV5-1	TRBD2	TRBJ2-1	CASSLSGGRTYNEQFF	TGCGCCAGCAGCCTTAGCGGGGGCCGGACCTACAATGAGCAGTTCTTC
NA	TRBV20-1	TRBD2	TRBJ2-3	CSALLAGGGQDTQYF	TGCAGTGCCCTCTTAGCGGGAGGGGGTCAAGATACGCAGTATTTT
NA	TRBV9	TRBD1	TRBJ1-4	CASSVGWTGSEKLFF	TGTGCCAGCAGCGTAGGATGGACAGGGAGCGAAAAACTGTTTTTT
NA	TRBV7-2	NA	TRBJ2-1	CASSFRWGEQFF	TGTGCCAGCAGCTTTCGTTGGGGTGAGCAGTTCTTC
NA	TRBV14	TRBD2	TRBJ2-1	CASSPGLARFPYNEQFF	TGTGCCAGCAGCCCGGGACTAGCGCGTTTTCCCTACAATGAGCAGTTCTTC
NA	TRBV7-2	NA	TRBJ2-5	CASSLNYLETQYF	TGTGCCAGCAGCTTAAACTACCTGGAGACCCAGTACTTC
NA	TRBV20-1	TRBD2	TRBJ2-1	CSAPASGTYNEQFF	TGCAGTGCACCCGCTAGCGGGACCTACAATGAGCAGTTCTTC
few	TRBV6-5	NA	TRBJ1-6	CASSYEADSPLHF	TGTGCCAGCAGTTACGAGGCGGATTCACCCCTCCACTTT
few	TRBV24-1	TRBD1	TRBJ1-2	CATSDPRQGPSGYGYTF	TGTGCCACCAGTGATCCAAGACAGGGGCCCTCGGGCTATGGCTACACCTTC
many	TRBV7-9	NA	TRBJ1-4	CASSLQVPTNEKLFF	TGTGCCAGCAGCTTACAGGTTCCGACTAATGAAAAACTGTTTTTT
many	TRBV7-8	NA	TRBJ2-7	CASSSSMEQYF	TGTGCCAGCAGCTCATCCATGGAGCAGTACTTC
NA	TRBV28	NA	TRBJ2-1	CASREQTVGNEQFF	TGTGCCAGCAGGGAACAGACGGTGGGCAATGAGCAGTTCTTC